Given below is one TCR beta chain in context. Its cognate antigen is unknown. Trimming removed 5 bases at V and 8 bases at J, with 15 bases between. The CDR3 loop spans 12 amino acids. The germline gives CDR1 SQVTM, CDR2 ANQGSEA. These data are taken from a study of cytomegalovirus exposure and HLA in healthy donors. General study findings and limits: Per a later analysis, 15,000 to 20,000 TCR beta sequences showed association with HLA alleles at 0.05 false discovery rate. Common viral pathogens seemed to be connected with several of the most significant clusters, according to a later analysis. When presence/absence was analysed, sequencing depth was taken to be roughly uniform across donors.

Primers for the PCR totalled 60 Vbeta and 13 Jbeta. Libraries were prepared by immunoSEQ multiplex PCR; TCRdb keeps only in-frame clonotypes and omits some of them. The sample includes roughly 140,000 clones, approximately 82% of them seen just once. The rearrangement joins TRBV29-1 to TRBJ1-1; D gene unclear. This receptor was obtained from a woman in her fifties or sixties in good health and CMV-seropositive. Material: PBMCs. The CDR3 loop reads CSVRGAGGEAFF. The DNA for the CDR3 is TGCAGCGTTAGAGGCGCCGGTGGGGAAGCTTTCTTT.